Given below is one T cell receptor (beta chain) in context. Its antigen remains unknown. The sample originates from a study of response to subunit inactivated influenza vaccine. Study-level findings and limits: That few new T cells are recruited by each seasonal influenza vaccination was the authors' suggestion.

Via MiXCR, TCRdb re-called the RT-PCR reads, giving one row per CDR3 protein. The sample contains hundreds of thousands of distinct CDR3 sequences, less than 10% of which appear only once. This CDR3 comprises 14 residues. V was clipped by 6 bases and J by 7 bases, with 19 bases between them. Germline CDR1 is SNHLY and CDR2 is FYNNEI. The source is a man aged 50-75 years who received an inactivated influenza vaccine. The sample here was PBMCs from blood, taken around 25 months after vaccination. The V and J genes are TRBV2 and TRBJ2-7, with D hard to call. CDR3 coding DNA: TGTGCCAGCAGGGAAAGGATCCTCTCGAGGGAGCAGTACTTC. Its translation: CASRERILSREQYF.